This T cell receptor beta chain was captured by sequencing in a study of blood T cells in healthy people across ages. Using a J-beta primer mix together with a sample-barcoded 5' primer, a second PCR was run for about 6 to 12 cycles. TCRdb reanalysed the 5' RACE reads using MiXCR and keeps one entry per CDR3 protein. The sample lists hundreds of thousands of distinct CDR3 sequences, roughly 30% occurring once. Comment on this clonotype: Its specificity is not known.

Study-level points and caveats: Older age coincided with a roughly linear decline in TCR beta diversity per million T cells.

At least 5.5 micrograms of total RNA were extracted per sample. CDR3 length: 13 amino acids. The V gene lost 4 bases and the J gene lost 5 bases, with 11 bases spanning the gap. Looked up from germline, CDR1 is SGHTA and CDR2 is FQGNSA. Sample: blood. The chain uses TRBV7-2 and TRBJ2-5; D may match TRBD1 or TRBD2 (5 bases each). The sequence derives from a woman aged 80 or older in good health. The CDR3 nucleotides read TGTGCCAGCAGCTCCCGGGACCTTGAGACCCAGTACTTC. Translation gives CASSSRDLETQYF.